The source of this T cell receptor (beta chain) is a study of T-cell reconstitution after alpha-beta-depleted transplantation in children. Findings and caveats of the study: Roughly two months post-transplant, alpha-beta T cells reportedly originated from several hundred graft clones that had expanded. In some patients, recipient T cells and intrathymic progenitors surviving conditioning explained high day-60 diversity. A year post-transplant, T-cell counts and diversity derived mostly from newly produced T cells.

This clonotype was counted a few times. The antigen remains undetermined. Germline V gives CDR1 MGHDK, CDR2 SYGVNS. V was shortened by 4 bases and J by 5 bases, with 14 bases between the two germline ends. The CDR3 runs to 14 residues. Preparing the TCRbeta library involved the use of unique molecular identifiers. From the PCR reads, TCRdb called clonotypes with MiXCR, one entry per CDR3 protein. The sample has 600,000 or so distinct CDR3 sequences; 23% are singletons. Here the sequenced sample was PBMCs, mostly from graft donor cells, taken 360 days after TCRalphabeta/CD19-depleted stem cell transplant. The receptor was derived from a boy younger than two who had a stem cell transplant for acute myeloid leukemia, so the T cells may come from the graft donor. The genes are TRBV25-1 and TRBJ1-1; tentative D call: TRBD1 (5 bases). The CDR3 spells CASSVGTSGTEAFF. CDR3 in DNA: TGTGCCAGCAGTGTAGGGACTTCGGGAACTGAAGCTTTCTTT.